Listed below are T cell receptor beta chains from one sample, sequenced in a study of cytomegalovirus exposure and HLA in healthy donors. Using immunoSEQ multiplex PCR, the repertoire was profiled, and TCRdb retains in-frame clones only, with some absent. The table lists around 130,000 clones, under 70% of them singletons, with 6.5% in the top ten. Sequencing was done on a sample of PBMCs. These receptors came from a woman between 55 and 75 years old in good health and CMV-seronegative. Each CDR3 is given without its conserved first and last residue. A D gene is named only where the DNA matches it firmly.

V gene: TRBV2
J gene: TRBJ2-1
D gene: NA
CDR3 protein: ASNRALEQF

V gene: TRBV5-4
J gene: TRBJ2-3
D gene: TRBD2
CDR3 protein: ASSLTSADTQY

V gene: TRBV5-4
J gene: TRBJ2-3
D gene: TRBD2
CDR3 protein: ASSLGERGTDTQY

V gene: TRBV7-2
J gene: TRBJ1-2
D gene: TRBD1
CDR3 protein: ASSPWTGGNYGYT

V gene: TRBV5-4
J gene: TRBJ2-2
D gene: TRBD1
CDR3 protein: ASSTPGQGASGELF

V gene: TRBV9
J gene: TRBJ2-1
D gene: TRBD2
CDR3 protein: ASSLWTSGSDNEQF

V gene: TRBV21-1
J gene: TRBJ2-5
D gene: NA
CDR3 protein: ASSIRTGKAETQY

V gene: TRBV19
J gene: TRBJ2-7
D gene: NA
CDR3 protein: ASRRGQGVYEQY

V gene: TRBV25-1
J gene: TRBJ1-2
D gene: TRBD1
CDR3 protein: ASSEFGQGSGYT

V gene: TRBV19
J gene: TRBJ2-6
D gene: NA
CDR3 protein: ASSTGEVNVLT

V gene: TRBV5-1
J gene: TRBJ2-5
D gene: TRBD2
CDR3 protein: ASSRLAGKQETQY

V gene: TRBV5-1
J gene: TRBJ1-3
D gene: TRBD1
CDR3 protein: ASGQETGTGNTIY

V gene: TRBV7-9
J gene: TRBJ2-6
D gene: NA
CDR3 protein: ASSLARAGANVLT

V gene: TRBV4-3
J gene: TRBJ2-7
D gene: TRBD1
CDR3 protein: ASSQGGTGFGEQY

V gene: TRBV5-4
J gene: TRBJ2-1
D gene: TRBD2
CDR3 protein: ASSPLAGRSYNEQF

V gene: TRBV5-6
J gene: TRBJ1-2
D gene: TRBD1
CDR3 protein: ASRDGTGRNYGYT

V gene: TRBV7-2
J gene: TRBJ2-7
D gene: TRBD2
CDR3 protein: ASSQVAGGAYEQY

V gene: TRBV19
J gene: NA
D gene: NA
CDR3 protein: ATWGGTGTYEQY

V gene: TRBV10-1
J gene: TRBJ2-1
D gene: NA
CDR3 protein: ASSESSGHRDNEQF

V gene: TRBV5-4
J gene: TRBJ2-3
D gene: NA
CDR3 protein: ASSFGGARTDTQY

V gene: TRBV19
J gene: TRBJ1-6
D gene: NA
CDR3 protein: ASSPGRDYNSPLH

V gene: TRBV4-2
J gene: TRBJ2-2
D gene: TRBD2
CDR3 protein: ASSQPRGAGETGELF

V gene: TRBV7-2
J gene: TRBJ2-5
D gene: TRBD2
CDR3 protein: ASSLYLASGSETQY

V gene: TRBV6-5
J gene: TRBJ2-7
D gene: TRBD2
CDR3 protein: ATRPRRESHEQY